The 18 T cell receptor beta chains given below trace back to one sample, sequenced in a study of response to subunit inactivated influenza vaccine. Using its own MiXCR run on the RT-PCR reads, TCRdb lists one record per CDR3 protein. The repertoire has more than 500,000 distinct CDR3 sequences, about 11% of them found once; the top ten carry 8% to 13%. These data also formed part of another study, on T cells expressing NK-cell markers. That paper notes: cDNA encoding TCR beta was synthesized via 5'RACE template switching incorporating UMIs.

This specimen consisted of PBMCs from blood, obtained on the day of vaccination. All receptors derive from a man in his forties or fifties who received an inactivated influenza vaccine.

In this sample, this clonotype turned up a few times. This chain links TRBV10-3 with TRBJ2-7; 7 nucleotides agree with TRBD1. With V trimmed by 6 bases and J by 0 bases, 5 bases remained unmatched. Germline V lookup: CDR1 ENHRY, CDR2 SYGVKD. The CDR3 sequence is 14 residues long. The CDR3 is CAIRSGQTSYEQYF. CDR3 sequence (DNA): TGTGCCATCAGGTCGGGACAGACCTCCTACGAGCAGTACTTC.

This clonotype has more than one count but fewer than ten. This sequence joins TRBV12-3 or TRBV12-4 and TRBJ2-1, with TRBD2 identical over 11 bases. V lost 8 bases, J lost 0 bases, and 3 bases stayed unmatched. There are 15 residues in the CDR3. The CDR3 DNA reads TGTGCCAGCTCTAGCGGGAGGATCTCCTACAATGAGCAGTTCTTC. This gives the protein CASSSGRISYNEQFF.

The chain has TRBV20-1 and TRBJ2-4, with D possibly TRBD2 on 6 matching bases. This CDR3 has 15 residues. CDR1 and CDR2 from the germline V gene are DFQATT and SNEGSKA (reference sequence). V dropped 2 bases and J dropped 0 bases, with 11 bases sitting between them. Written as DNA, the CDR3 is TGCAGTGCTAGATTGGCTAGCGTAGCCAAAAACATTCAGTACTTC. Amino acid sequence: CSARLASVAKNIQYF.

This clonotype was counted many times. CDR3 DNA: TGTGCCAGCAGCCTGACACCCCGGCAGTACTTC. Translation: CASSLTPRQYF. The rearrangement joins TRBV11-3 to TRBJ2-7; D uncertain. V was pared by 5 bases and J by 9 bases, with 11 bases between. Germline V gene data show CDR1 as SGHNT and CDR2 as YENEEA. The CDR3 runs to 11 residues.

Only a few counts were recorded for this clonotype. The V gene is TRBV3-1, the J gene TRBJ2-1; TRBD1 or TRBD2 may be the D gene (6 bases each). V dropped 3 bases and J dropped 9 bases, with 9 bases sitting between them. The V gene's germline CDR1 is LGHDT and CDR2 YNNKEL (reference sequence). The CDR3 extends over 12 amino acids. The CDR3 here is CASSHRGGEQFF. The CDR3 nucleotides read TGTGCCAGCAGCCACAGGGGAGGTGAGCAGTTCTTC.

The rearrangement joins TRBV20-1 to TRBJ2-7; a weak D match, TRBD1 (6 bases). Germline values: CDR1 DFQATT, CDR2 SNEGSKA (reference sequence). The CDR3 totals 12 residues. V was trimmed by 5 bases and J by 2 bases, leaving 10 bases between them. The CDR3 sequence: CSAPRQAYEQYF. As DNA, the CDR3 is TGCAGTGCTCCCCGACAGGCCTACGAGCAGTACTTC.

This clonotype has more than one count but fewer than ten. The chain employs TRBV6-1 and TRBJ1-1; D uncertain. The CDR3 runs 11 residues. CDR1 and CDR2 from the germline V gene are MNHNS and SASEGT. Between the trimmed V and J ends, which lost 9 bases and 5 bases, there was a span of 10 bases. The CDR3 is CASLILTEAFF. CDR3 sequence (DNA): TGTGCCAGTCTAATCTTGACTGAAGCTTTCTTT.

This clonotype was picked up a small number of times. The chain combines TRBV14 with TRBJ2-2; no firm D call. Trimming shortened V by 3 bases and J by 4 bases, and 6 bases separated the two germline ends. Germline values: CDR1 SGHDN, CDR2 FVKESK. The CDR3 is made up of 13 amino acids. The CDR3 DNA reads TGTGCCAGCAGCCATTTTTTCACCGGGGAGCTGTTTTTT. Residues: CASSHFFTGELFF.

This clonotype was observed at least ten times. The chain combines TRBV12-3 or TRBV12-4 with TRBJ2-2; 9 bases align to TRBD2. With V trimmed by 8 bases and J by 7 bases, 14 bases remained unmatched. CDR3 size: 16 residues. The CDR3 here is CASPGSSGIGIGELFF. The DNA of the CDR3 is TGTGCCAGCCCAGGGTCTAGCGGGATTGGTATCGGGGAGCTGTTTTTT.

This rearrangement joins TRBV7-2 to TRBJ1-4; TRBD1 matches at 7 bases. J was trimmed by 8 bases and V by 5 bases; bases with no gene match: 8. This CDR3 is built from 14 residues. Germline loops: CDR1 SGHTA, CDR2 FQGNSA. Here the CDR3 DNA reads TGTGCCAGCAGCCGACCGGGACAGCGAGAAAAACTGTTTTTT. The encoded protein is CASSRPGQREKLFF.

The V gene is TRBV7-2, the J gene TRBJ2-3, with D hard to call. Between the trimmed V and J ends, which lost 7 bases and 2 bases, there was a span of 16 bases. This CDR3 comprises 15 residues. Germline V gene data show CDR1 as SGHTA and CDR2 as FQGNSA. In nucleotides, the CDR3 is TGTGCCAGCACGCAACGTGGCGGTAACACAGATACGCAGTATTTT. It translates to CASTQRGGNTDTQYF.

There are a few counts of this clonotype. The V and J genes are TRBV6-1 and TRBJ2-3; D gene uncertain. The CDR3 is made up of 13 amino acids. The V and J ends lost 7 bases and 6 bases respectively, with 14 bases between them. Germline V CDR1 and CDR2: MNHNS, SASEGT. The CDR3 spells CASNPRSPDTQYF. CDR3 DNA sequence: TGTGCCAGCAACCCCCGTTCTCCCGATACGCAGTATTTT.

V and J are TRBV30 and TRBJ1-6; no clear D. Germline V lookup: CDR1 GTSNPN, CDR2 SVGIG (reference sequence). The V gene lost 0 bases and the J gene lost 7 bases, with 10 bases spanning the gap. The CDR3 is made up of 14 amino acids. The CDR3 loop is CAWSVLSGNSPLHF. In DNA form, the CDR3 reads TGTGCCTGGAGTGTACTCAGCGGGAATTCACCCCTCCACTTT. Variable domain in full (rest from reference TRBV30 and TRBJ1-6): SQTIHQWPATLVQPVGSPLSLECTVEGTSNPNLYWYRQAAGRGLQLLFYSVGIGQISSEVPQNLSASRPQDRQFILSSKKLLLSDSGFYLCAWSVLSGNSPLHFGNGTRLTVT.

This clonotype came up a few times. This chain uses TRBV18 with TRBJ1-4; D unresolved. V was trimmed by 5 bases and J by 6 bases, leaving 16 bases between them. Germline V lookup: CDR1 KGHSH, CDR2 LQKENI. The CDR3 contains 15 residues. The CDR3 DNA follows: TGTGCCAGCTCATCTCAGGACTTAGCCTATGAAAAACTGTTTTTT. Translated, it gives CASSSQDLAYEKLFF.

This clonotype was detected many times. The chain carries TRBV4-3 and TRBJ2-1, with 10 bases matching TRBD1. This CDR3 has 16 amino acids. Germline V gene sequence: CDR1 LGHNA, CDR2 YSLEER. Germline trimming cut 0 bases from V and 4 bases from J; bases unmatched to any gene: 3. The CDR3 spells CASSQDGQGGYNEQFF. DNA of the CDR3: TGCGCCAGCAGCCAAGATGGACAGGGGGGATACAATGAGCAGTTCTTC.

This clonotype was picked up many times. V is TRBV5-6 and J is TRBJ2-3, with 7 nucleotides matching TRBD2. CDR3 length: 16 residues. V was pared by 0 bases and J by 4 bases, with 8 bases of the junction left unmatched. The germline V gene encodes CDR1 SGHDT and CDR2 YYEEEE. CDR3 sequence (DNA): TGTGCCAGCAGCTTGGCCGGACTAGTAGGAGCAGATACGCAGTATTTT. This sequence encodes CASSLAGLVGADTQYF. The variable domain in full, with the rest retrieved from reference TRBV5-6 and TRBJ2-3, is DAGVTQSPTHLIKTRGQQVTLRCSPKSGHDTVSWYQQALGQGPQFIFQYYEEEERQRGNFPDRFSGHQFPNYSSELNVNALLLGDSALYLCASSLAGLVGADTQYFGPGTRLTVL.

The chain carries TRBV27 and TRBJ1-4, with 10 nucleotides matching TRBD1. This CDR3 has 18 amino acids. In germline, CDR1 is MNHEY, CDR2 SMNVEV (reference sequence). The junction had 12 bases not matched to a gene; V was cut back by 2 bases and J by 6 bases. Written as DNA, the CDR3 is TGTGCCAGCAGTTTAAGAGTTCGTGATGGGACAGGGGATGAAAAACTGTTTTTT. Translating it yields CASSLRVRDGTGDEKLFF.

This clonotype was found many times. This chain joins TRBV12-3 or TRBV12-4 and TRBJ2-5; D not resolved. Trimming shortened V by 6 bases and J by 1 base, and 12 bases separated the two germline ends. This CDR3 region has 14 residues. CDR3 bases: TGTGCCAGCAGCCACGGACGGCTCCAAGAGACCCAGTACTTC. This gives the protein CASSHGRLQETQYF.